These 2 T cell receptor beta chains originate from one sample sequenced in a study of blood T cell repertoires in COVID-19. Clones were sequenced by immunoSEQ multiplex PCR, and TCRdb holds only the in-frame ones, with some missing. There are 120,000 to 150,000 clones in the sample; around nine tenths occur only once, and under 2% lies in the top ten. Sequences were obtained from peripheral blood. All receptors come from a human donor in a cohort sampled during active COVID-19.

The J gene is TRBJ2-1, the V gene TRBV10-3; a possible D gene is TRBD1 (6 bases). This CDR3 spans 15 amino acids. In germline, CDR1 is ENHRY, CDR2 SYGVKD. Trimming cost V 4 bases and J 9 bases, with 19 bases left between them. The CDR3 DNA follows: TGTGCCATCAGTGGGGCAGGGGATCCCTTAGGTGAGCAGTTCTTC. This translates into CAISGAGDPLGEQFF.

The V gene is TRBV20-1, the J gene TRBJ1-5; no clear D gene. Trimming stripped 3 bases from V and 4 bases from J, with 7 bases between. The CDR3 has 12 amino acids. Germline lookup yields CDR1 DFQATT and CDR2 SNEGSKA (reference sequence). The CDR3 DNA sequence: TGCAGTGCTAGTTCCAGTAATCAGCCCCAGCATTTT. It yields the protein CSASSSNQPQHF.